The next 29 T cell receptor beta chains were all read from a single sample in a study of blood T cell repertoires in COVID-19. Method: immunoSEQ multiplex PCR; TCRdb's copy keeps in-frame clones and lacks some. The table records roughly 29,000 clones, about 89% of them present only once. The sample consisted of peripheral blood. These TCRs come from a human donor in a cohort sampled during active COVID-19.

This clone has more than one count but fewer than ten. The CDR3 is CASSPHGTYYGYTF. Written as DNA, the CDR3 is TGCGCCAGCAGCCCACACGGGACTTACTATGGCTACACCTTC. The chain carries TRBV4-1 and TRBJ1-2; a weak D match, TRBD1 (5 bases). Trimming cost V 4 bases and J 3 bases, with 12 bases left between them. The CDR3 runs 14 residues. Germline V gene lookup returns CDR1 MGHRA and CDR2 YSYEKL.

The chain couples TRBV10-3 to TRBJ2-7; 7 bases fit TRBD1. The V segment lost 3 bases and the J segment 2 bases; nucleotides outside the gene matches: 10. Germline loops: CDR1 ENHRY, CDR2 SYGVKD. The CDR3 runs to 16 residues. CDR3 protein: CAISEPTGWFPYEQYF. The DNA of the CDR3 is TGTGCCATCAGTGAACCGACAGGGTGGTTCCCCTACGAGCAGTACTTC.

The V gene is TRBV5-1, the J gene TRBJ1-2; TRBD1 aligns across 9 bases. V shed 5 bases and J 2 bases; nucleotides not matched to a gene: 10. The CDR3 spans 16 residues. Germline V gives CDR1 SGHRS, CDR2 YFSETQ. DNA for the CDR3: TGCGCCAGCAGTCAAGGAGGGACAGGGCTCAACTATGGCTACACCTTC. The encoded protein is CASSQGGTGLNYGYTF.

The rearrangement joins TRBV7-8 to TRBJ2-3, with 8 bases aligning to TRBD1. The germline gives CDR1 SGHVS, CDR2 FQNEAQ. The CDR3 has 15 amino acids. The trim removed 2 bases at V and 6 bases at J, leaving 7 bases unmatched. The DNA for the CDR3 is TGTGCCAGCAGCTTAAATGGCAGGGGGCTCGATACGCAGTATTTT. It is translated as CASSLNGRGLDTQYF.

The chain employs TRBV7-8 and TRBJ1-1; no definite D call. The CDR3 is 14 residues long. In germline, CDR1 is SGHVS, CDR2 FQNEAQ. Trimming cost V 3 bases and J 4 bases, with 12 bases left between them. The CDR3 region is CASSFAGMATEAFF. The CDR3 DNA sequence: TGTGCCAGCAGCTTTGCCGGGATGGCCACTGAAGCTTTCTTT.

This chain uses TRBV9 with TRBJ1-1, with D possibly TRBD1 on 6 matching bases. Looked up from germline, CDR1 is SGDLS and CDR2 is YYNGEE. CDR3 length: 15 amino acids. V was clipped by 0 bases and J by 6 bases, with 15 bases between them. In DNA, the CDR3 is TGTGCCAGCAGCGTAGGCCCCAGGGGATCGGCTGAAGCTTTCTTT. Residues: CASSVGPRGSAEAFF.

V is TRBV19 and J is TRBJ1-2; TRBD1 matches at 7 bases. V lost 6 bases to trimming and J lost 4 bases; unmatched junction nucleotides: 8. CDR1 is LNHDA and CDR2 is SQIVND in the germline V gene (reference sequence). This CDR3 has 14 amino acids. The chain's CDR3 is CASRADRVGYGYTF. CDR3 coding DNA: TGTGCCAGTAGGGCTGACAGGGTTGGCTATGGCTACACCTTC.

As DNA, the CDR3 is TGTGCCAGCTCACCACAGCAGGCGCTTAGCAATCAGCCCCAGCATTTT. Translated, it gives CASSPQQALSNQPQHF. V gene TRBV18 combines with J gene TRBJ1-5, with no clear D. The length of the CDR3 is 16 residues. Germline V gives CDR1 KGHSH, CDR2 LQKENI. The V gene lost 1 base and the J gene lost 0 bases, with 10 bases spanning the gap.

The chain recombines TRBV11-2 with TRBJ1-4; 9 bases map to TRBD1. Germline CDR1 and CDR2: SGHAT and FQNNGV. The V segment lost 3 bases and the J segment 5 bases; nucleotides outside the gene matches: 4. This CDR3 comprises 15 residues. Written as DNA, the CDR3 is TGTGCCAGCAGCTTGAGGACAGGGGTGAATGAAAAACTGTTTTTT. It translates to CASSLRTGVNEKLFF.

CDR3 in DNA: TGTGCCATCGATGCACAGGGGAACAGTGGAGGCTACACCTTC. Translating gives CAIDAQGNSGGYTF. This chain joins TRBV10-3 and TRBJ1-2; 7 bases are a match to TRBD1. Germline V lookup: CDR1 ENHRY, CDR2 SYGVKD. This CDR3 has 14 amino acids. V lost 8 bases, J lost 8 bases, and 14 bases stayed unmatched.

V gene TRBV18 combines with J gene TRBJ1-5, with D hard to call. V was shortened by 2 bases and J by 3 bases, with 8 bases between the two germline ends. The CDR3 has 14 amino acids. Germline CDR1 reads KGHSH; CDR2 reads LQKENI. Written as DNA, the CDR3 is TGTGCCAGCTCACCAAGGAGGGTCAATCAGCCCCAGCATTTT. It translates to CASSPRRVNQPQHF.

The chain joins TRBV4-1 to TRBJ1-1, with 7 bases matching TRBD1. CDR3 size: 15 residues. CDR1 is MGHRA, CDR2 YSYEKL, per germline. V was clipped by 4 bases and J by 2 bases; unmatched bases: 7. The CDR3 DNA reads TGCGCCAGCAGCCCAACGGGACAGCCCAACACTGAAGCTTTCTTT. Protein product: CASSPTGQPNTEAFF.

The chain is built from TRBV27 and TRBJ1-1; the match to TRBD1 covers 9 bases. V dropped 3 bases and J dropped 4; count of bases not matched to a gene: 6. Germline V gene lookup returns CDR1 MNHEY and CDR2 SMNVEV (reference sequence). This CDR3 has 15 residues. This CDR3 is CASSFDRGVGTEAFF. In DNA, the CDR3 is TGTGCCAGCAGTTTCGACAGGGGGGTGGGCACTGAAGCTTTCTTT.

This clone was counted between two and nine times. The chain couples TRBV10-3 to TRBJ2-5; 9 nucleotides line up with TRBD2. Germline CDR1 and CDR2: ENHRY and SYGVKD. The CDR3 extends over 15 amino acids. V lost 4 bases to trimming and J lost 8 bases; unmatched junction nucleotides: 11. The DNA of the CDR3 is TGTGCCATCAGTGGGGGGACTAGCACGGCTGATACCCAGTACTTC. Encoded protein: CAISGGTSTADTQYF.

The DNA for the CDR3 is TGTGCCAGTAGTGCCGACAGGGGGGCCTCCTACAATGAGCAGTTCTTC. This encodes CASSADRGASYNEQFF. The rearrangement links TRBV19 to TRBJ2-1, with 9 positions matching TRBD1. Germline V gene sequence: CDR1 LNHDA, CDR2 SQIVND (reference sequence). The CDR3 contains 16 residues. V lost 5 bases and J lost 0; bases outside the gene matches: 5. The full variable domain, in which reference TRBV19 and TRBJ2-1 provide the parts outside the CDR3, is DGGITQSPKYLFRKEGQNVTLSCEQNLNHDAMYWYRQDPGQGLRLIYYSQIVNDFQKGDIAEGYSVSREKKESFPLTVTSAQKNPTAFYLCASSADRGASYNEQFFGPGTRLTVL.

The chain combines TRBV27 with TRBJ1-2; D is ambiguous. Looked up from germline, CDR1 is MNHEY and CDR2 is SMNVEV (reference sequence). Trimming pared 0 bases from V and 2 bases from J, leaving 10 bases between. The CDR3 has 15 residues. Here the CDR3 reads CASSLSAALNYGYTF. CDR3 bases: TGTGCCAGCAGTTTATCCGCGGCGTTGAACTATGGCTACACCTTC.

The V and J genes are TRBV7-2 and TRBJ2-3; possibly TRBD2 for D (7 bases). The germline gives CDR1 SGHTA, CDR2 FQGNSA. Between the trimmed V and J ends, which lost 2 bases and 3 bases, there was a span of 15 bases. This CDR3 contains 16 residues. The CDR3 DNA follows: TGTGCCAGCAGCTTAAGAGGGGGGGCTTCAACAGATACGCAGTATTTT. Translating gives CASSLRGGASTDTQYF.

This chain links TRBV5-1 with TRBJ2-5; a weak D match, TRBD1 (5 bases). The CDR3 totals 13 residues. Trimming took off 0 bases at V and 4 bases at J, with 7 bases between the two ends. CDR1 is SGHRS, CDR2 YFSETQ, per germline. The CDR3 sequence: CASSLGRAETQYF. The CDR3 bases are TGCGCCAGCAGCTTGGGCAGGGCAGAGACCCAGTACTTC.

The CDR3 bases are TGCGCCAGCAGCTTGGGGACAGGGAACGAAAAACTGTTTTTT. Amino acid sequence: CASSLGTGNEKLFF. The gene calls are TRBV5-1 and TRBJ1-4, with TRBD1 identical over 8 bases. Germline-derived CDR1 and CDR2 are SGHRS and YFSETQ. The CDR3 sequence is 14 residues long. Trimming removed 0 bases from V and 8 bases from J; junction bases left unmatched: 3.

This clone was recorded a few times. The rearrangement joins TRBV6-1 to TRBJ1-6; a possible D gene is TRBD1 (6 bases). The V and J ends lost 3 bases and 5 bases respectively, with 11 bases between them. The CDR3 has 15 residues. CDR1 is MNHNS, CDR2 SASEGT, per germline. In nucleotides, the CDR3 is TGTGCCAGCAGTGAGGCCGGGACAAATAATTCACCCCTCCACTTT. Its protein is CASSEAGTNNSPLHF.

The chain is built from TRBV6-2 or TRBV6-3 and TRBJ1-1; no clear D. V lost 2 bases to trimming and J lost 1 base, with 5 bases between them. The CDR3 contains 13 residues. Germline-derived CDR1 and CDR2 are MNHEY and SVGEGT. The CDR3 sequence: CASSYPGNTEAFF. CDR3 nucleotide sequence: TGTGCCAGCAGTTACCCAGGGAACACTGAAGCTTTCTTT.

The chain recombines TRBV29-1 with TRBJ2-7, with TRBD2 identical over 8 bases. The CDR3 consists of 14 residues. V gave up 0 bases and J gave up 3 bases; unmatched junction bases: 4. Germline-derived CDR1 and CDR2 are SQVTM and ANQGSEA. CDR3 in DNA: TGCAGCGTTGAAGATCGTAGCGGGGTCTACGAGCAGTACTTC. Its translation: CSVEDRSGVYEQYF.

Only a few counts were recorded for this clone. The CDR3 reads CASSPRPLRDFQFYGYTF. In DNA, the CDR3 is TGTGCCAGCAGCCCCAGACCCCTCCGGGACTTCCAGTTCTATGGCTACACCTTC. The gene calls are TRBV9 and TRBJ1-2, with D tentatively TRBD1 (5 bases). CDR1 SGDLS and CDR2 YYNGEE come from the germline V gene. Trimming pared 4 bases from V and 4 bases from J, leaving 26 bases between. The CDR3 consists of 18 residues.

The genes are TRBV5-5 and TRBJ1-1, with 8 positions matching TRBD1. After removal of 4 bases from V and 0 bases from J, the junction contained 14 bases not matched to a gene. CDR3 size: 18 residues. CDR1 and CDR2 (germline): SGHKS, YYEKEE (reference sequence). The CDR3 DNA follows: TGTGCCAGCAGCACACCGGACAGGGCCGAACACTTGAACACTGAAGCTTTCTTT. Amino acids: CASSTPDRAEHLNTEAFF. The full variable domain, in which reference TRBV5-5 and TRBJ1-1 provide the parts outside the CDR3, is DAGVTQSPTHLIKTRGQQVTLRCSPISGHKSVSWYQQVLGQGPQFIFQYYEKEERGRGNFPDRFSARQFPNYSSELNVNALLLGDSALYLCASSTPDRAEHLNTEAFFGQGTRLTVV.

The CDR3 is CAWSVQGSSYNSPLHF. Here the CDR3 DNA reads TGTGCCTGGAGTGTACAGGGAAGCTCCTATAATTCACCCCTCCACTTT. The rearrangement joins TRBV30 to TRBJ1-6; TRBD1 is a possible D gene (6 bases). The CDR3 totals 16 residues. Looked up from germline, CDR1 is GTSNPN and CDR2 is SVGIG (reference sequence). Trimming left V 0 bases short and J 0 bases short, with 9 bases between.

As for this clone: This specimen includes other DNA sequences encoding the same CDR3. CDR3 residues: CASSSRQGGTGELFF. CDR3 coding DNA: TGCGCCAGCAGCTCCCGACAGGGTGGCACCGGGGAGCTGTTTTTT. The rearrangement links TRBV5-1 to TRBJ2-2, with TRBD1 identical over 7 bases. This CDR3 comprises 15 residues. The germline gives CDR1 SGHRS, CDR2 YFSETQ. With V trimmed by 3 bases and J by 4 bases, 6 bases remained unmatched.

This clone was seen a single time. The V call is TRBV23-1, the J call TRBJ1-2, with 7 positions matching TRBD1. TRBV23-1 is an ORF, and what it does is uncertain. The CDR3 has 14 residues. Trimming at V came to 2 bases and at J to 7 bases, leaving 7 bases not matched to a gene. CDR3 sequence reads: CASSQKTGRSGYTF. Written as DNA, the CDR3 is TGCGCCAGCAGTCAAAAGACAGGGAGAAGTGGCTACACCTTC.

The rearrangement links TRBV6-5 to TRBJ2-2, with 7 bases identical to TRBD2. This CDR3 contains 16 residues. V gave up 6 bases and J gave up 4 bases; unmatched junction bases: 11. CDR1 and CDR2 (germline): MNHEY, SVGAGI. CDR3 DNA sequence: TGTGCCAGCAGATACAGGCGACTAGCCGGCACCGGGGAGCTGTTTTTT. This gives the protein CASRYRRLAGTGELFF.

This clone was observed a few times. The chain combines TRBV6-1 with TRBJ1-3; TRBD1 is a possible D gene (6 bases). CDR1 and CDR2 (germline): MNHNS, SASEGT. V dropped 1 base and J dropped 3 bases, with 10 bases sitting between them. The CDR3 consists of 15 residues. CDR3 protein: CASSEVRGSGNTIYF. DNA of the CDR3: TGTGCCAGCAGTGAAGTGAGGGGGAGTGGAAACACCATATATTTT.